This T cell receptor beta chain stems from a study of Ad26.COV2.S vaccination and SARS-CoV-2 variants (dated by TCRdb to about 2021). Study-wide context: Vaccine-arm donors came from COV1001, a multicentre, randomized, double-blind, placebo-controlled phase I-IIa trial of Ad26.COV2.S in healthy adults. Ad26.COV2.S was given intramuscularly at 5x10^10 or 1x10^11 viral particles, as a single shot or as two shots 56 days apart. Sequencing of the TCRbeta repertoire served to evaluate the specificity and breadth of SARS-CoV-2-reactive T cell receptors following Ad26.COV2.S vaccination. The TCR-sequenced set comprised approximately 32 samples: approximately 19 Ad26.COV2.S vaccine recipients, 5 placebo recipients and 8 SARS-CoV-2 convalescent individuals. Trial participants were randomized into five groups of five: low-dose or high-dose Ad26.COV2.S given once or twice, or placebo on both occasions. Blinding of investigators to trial group allocation was maintained during experiments and outcome assessment. Beyond this particular receptor, the publication reports: Compared with placebo recipients, Ad26.COV2.S recipients showed higher spike-specific TCR breadth (P = 0.0014). The study was not powered to compare responses between vaccine doses or regimens. According to the authors, total T cell responses may have been underestimated by the TCR breadth and depth analyses. Comparable non-spike TCR breadth was observed between vaccine and placebo recipients, consistent with only spike being contained in the vaccine. Substantial breadth of spike-specific CD8+ and CD4+ T cell responses was reported after vaccination.

The immunoSEQ Assay was used to sequence TCRbeta CDR3 regions. After extraction, genomic DNA underwent amplification by bias-controlled multiplex PCR, followed by high-throughput sequencing. Regarding the original processing steps: Collapsing and filtering of sequences were performed to quantify the absolute abundance of each unique TCRbeta CDR3 region. T cell fraction was estimated by normalization of TCRbeta template counts to usable DNA, with usable DNA being measured through amplification of reference genes present in all nucleated cells. Repertoire TCRs were annotated as SARS-CoV-2-specific by exact matching of V gene, CDR3 amino acid sequence and J gene to a known reactive TCR set. The reference SARS-CoV-2 TCR set came from MIRA and was filtered for enrichment in COVID-19-positive ImmuneCODE repertoires, removing public or cross-reactive TCRs. Using the MIRA antigens, annotated TCRs were further analysed by specific ORF or by position within an ORF. Breadth was defined as the number of annotated unique rearrangements divided by the total number of unique productive rearrangements, and depth was defined as the summed frequency of the annotated unique rearrangements. Group comparisons of TCR breadth used two-sided Wilcoxon rank-sum tests. The table was pulled from immuneACCESS by TCRdb, which kept in-frame rearrangements only. Such tables lose some clones; where checked, under half of the loss comes from unresolved V genes, and the rest has no known cause. The V and J calls and the clone size are those of that table, but D and trimming were determined from the DNA. The sample includes about 480,000 clones, with around 88% observed a single time. Roughly 13% of the sample rests with the top ten.

This specimen's treatment or condition label, interpreted: 15 to 20 received Ad26.COV2.S at low or high dose, single or two shots; five or six received placebo; per-sample allocation not given. Repertoires of vaccine and placebo recipients were sequenced from samples taken on day 63 after the first injection. Between 29 July and 7 August 2020, Cohort 1b enrolled 20 to 30 adults aged 18-55 years at one site in Boston, USA. Ad26.COV2.S consisted of a replication-incompetent adenovirus type 26 vector by which a prefusion-stabilized SARS-CoV-2 spike protein from the original Wuhan strain was expressed. Notes on this clone: Its cognate antigen has yet to be identified. Base-call qualities are not available, and no considerably larger clone is one nucleotide away.

The CDR3 covers 15 residues, taking in both the cysteine and the phenylalanine. Of all the DNA, just the CDR3 is kept, 45 bases in frame from base 1. V lost 3 bases and J lost 5 bases, and the count of bases not matched to a germline gene is 7. From the germline V gene, CDR1 is SGHDN and CDR2 is FVKESK. The clonotype comes from a person between 18 and 60 years old who received the Ad26.COV2.S COVID-19 vaccine or a placebo. The sequenced sample was peripheral blood, obtained in a trial of Ad26.COV2.S vaccine versus placebo. The V and J genes are TRBV14 and TRBJ2-1, and 7 junction bases match TRBD2. The CDR3 loop reads CASSHTRLAHNEQFF. The bases are TGTGCCAGCAGCCATACGAGACTAGCACACAATGAGCAGTTCTTC.